This T cell receptor (beta chain) was sequenced during a study of T cells after somatic rescue of genetic block. The data were produced by immunoSEQ multiplex PCR, yet TCRdb's version contains in-frame clones alone and is incomplete. The sample lists more than 70,000 clones; 90% were seen once. CDR1 SGHRS and CDR2 YFSETQ come from the germline V gene. This CDR3 is built from 18 residues. The trim removed 3 bases at V and 1 base at J, leaving 7 bases unmatched. The sequenced sample consisted of peripheral blood mononuclear cells (PBMCs). The TCR originated in a woman younger than 35. This sequence joins TRBV5-1 and TRBJ2-3, with 14 bases lining up with TRBD2. The CDR3 region is CASSWTSGRHRRTDTQYF. CDR3 in DNA: TGCGCCAGCAGCTGGACTAGCGGGAGGCACCGACGCACAGATACGCAGTATTTT. The variable domain in full, with the rest retrieved from reference TRBV5-1 and TRBJ2-3, is KAGVTQTPRYLIKTRGQQVTLSCSPISGHRSVSWYQQTPGQGLQFLFEYFSETQRNKGNFPGRFSGRQFSNSRSEMNVSTLELGDSALYLCASSWTSGRHRRTDTQYFGPGTRLTVL.